These T cell receptor beta chains were read from a single sample in a study of T cell repertoires in cytomegalovirus infection. TCRdb redid the calling of the reads with MiXCR, one entry per CDR3 protein. This sample has more than 500,000 distinct CDR3 sequences, with 15% to 20% found just once. Sequenced input: CD8+ T cells from PBMCs. The receptors shown here come from a human donor in good health (CMV status not recorded). Some clones in this sample may be carry-over from other donors' samples. Each CDR3 is given with its conserved first and last residue. The D gene is left open where the match is weak. The size field is filled for only some rows; it gives once, few, many or a size class.

cdr3_nt: TGTGCCAGCAGCTTAATAGGAGGGACAGGGGGCGGCGGGGAGCTGTTTTTT
cdr3_aa: CASSLIGGTGGGGELFF
j_call: TRBJ2-2
d_call: TRBD1
clone_size: many
v_call: TRBV7-2
cdr3_length: 17

cdr3_nt: TGTGCCAGCAGGACCGTTAGACAGGGGGTTCATACGCAGTATTTT
cdr3_aa: CASRTVRQGVHTQYF
j_call: TRBJ2-3
d_call: TRBD1
clone_size: many
v_call: TRBV28
cdr3_length: 15

cdr3_nt: TGTGCCAGCAGCCCCGTAGCGGGAGGGCCTTATGAGCAGTTCTTC
cdr3_aa: CASSPVAGGPYEQFF
j_call: TRBJ2-1
d_call: TRBD2
clone_size: many
v_call: TRBV7-9
cdr3_length: 15

cdr3_nt: TGTGCCAGCAGCTTGGGGGGACTAGCGGGATCAGATACGCAGTATTTT
cdr3_aa: CASSLGGLAGSDTQYF
j_call: TRBJ2-3
d_call: TRBD2
clone_size: many
v_call: TRBV5-4
cdr3_length: 16

cdr3_nt: TGTGCCAGCAGTGAAAGAGCTAGCGGGGGGACCCAGTACTTC
cdr3_aa: CASSERASGGTQYF
j_call: TRBJ2-5
d_call: TRBD2
clone_size: few
v_call: TRBV2
cdr3_length: 14

cdr3_nt: TGTGCCAGCAGCTGGACTAGCGGTTACACAGATACGCAGTATTTT
cdr3_aa: CASSWTSGYTDTQYF
j_call: TRBJ2-3
d_call: TRBD2
clone_size: few
v_call: TRBV6-5
cdr3_length: 15

cdr3_nt: TGTGCCACCAGTGATCCGGGACAGGGGGCCTACAATGAGCAGTTCTTC
cdr3_aa: CATSDPGQGAYNEQFF
j_call: TRBJ2-1
d_call: TRBD1
clone_size: few
v_call: TRBV24-1
cdr3_length: 16

cdr3_nt: TGTGCCAGCAGCTTAGATCTCTACGAGCAGTACTTC
cdr3_aa: CASSLDLYEQYF
j_call: TRBJ2-7
d_call: -
clone_size: many
v_call: TRBV7-2
cdr3_length: 12

cdr3_nt: TGTGCCAGCAGTTATCCGGGTACAAGCCAGCCCCAGCATTTT
cdr3_aa: CASSYPGTSQPQHF
j_call: TRBJ1-5
d_call: -
clone_size: few
v_call: TRBV6-6
cdr3_length: 14

cdr3_nt: TGTGCCAGCAGTTTTGGGACTAGCGGGGGGGCGGATGAGCAGTTCTTC
cdr3_aa: CASSFGTSGGADEQFF
j_call: TRBJ2-1
d_call: TRBD2
clone_size: -
v_call: TRBV27
cdr3_length: 16

cdr3_nt: TGTGCCAGCAGTTTACCTTCTGACAGCTCAGCCCAAGAGACCCAGTACTTC
cdr3_aa: CASSLPSDSSAQETQYF
j_call: TRBJ2-5
d_call: -
clone_size: -
v_call: TRBV28
cdr3_length: 17

cdr3_nt: TGTGCCAGCAGTACTATCACCGGGATCCTCTACGAGCAGTACTTC
cdr3_aa: CASSTITGILYEQYF
j_call: TRBJ2-7
d_call: -
clone_size: many
v_call: TRBV6-1
cdr3_length: 15

cdr3_nt: TGTGCCAGCAGCCACGACAGGGGATCCTACGAGCAGTACTTC
cdr3_aa: CASSHDRGSYEQYF
j_call: TRBJ2-7
d_call: TRBD1
clone_size: -
v_call: TRBV14
cdr3_length: 14

cdr3_nt: TGCGCCAGCAGTGAGTGGATAGAAGGGGGCTACGAGCAGTACTTC
cdr3_aa: CASSEWIEGGYEQYF
j_call: TRBJ2-7
d_call: -
clone_size: many
v_call: TRBV10-2
cdr3_length: 15

cdr3_nt: TGTGCCAGCAGCTTAGCCGACAGGGACAACACTGAAGCTTTCTTT
cdr3_aa: CASSLADRDNTEAFF
j_call: TRBJ1-1
d_call: TRBD1
clone_size: many
v_call: TRBV7-9
cdr3_length: 15

cdr3_nt: TGTGCCAGCAGTTACTCTCCAGCAGATACGCAGTATTTT
cdr3_aa: CASSYSPADTQYF
j_call: TRBJ2-3
d_call: -
clone_size: many
v_call: TRBV6-5
cdr3_length: 13

cdr3_nt: TGTGCCAGCAGCTCATTAGCGGGAGGGCAAGATACGCAGTATTTT
cdr3_aa: CASSSLAGGQDTQYF
j_call: TRBJ2-3
d_call: TRBD2
clone_size: few
v_call: TRBV13
cdr3_length: 15

cdr3_nt: TGTGCCAGCAGCCGGGACAGGGGGCAGTCAGGGGAGCTGTTTTTT
cdr3_aa: CASSRDRGQSGELFF
j_call: TRBJ2-2
d_call: TRBD1
clone_size: -
v_call: TRBV11-2
cdr3_length: 15

cdr3_nt: TGTGCCAGCGGACACCAGGGAGTCACTGAAGCTTTCTTT
cdr3_aa: CASGHQGVTEAFF
j_call: TRBJ1-1
d_call: -
clone_size: few
v_call: TRBV6-5
cdr3_length: 13

cdr3_nt: TGTGCCAGCAGCACGTCGACACGGCAGAAGGAAAAACTGTTTTTT
cdr3_aa: CASSTSTRQKEKLFF
j_call: TRBJ1-4
d_call: -
clone_size: many
v_call: TRBV7-2
cdr3_length: 15

cdr3_nt: TGTGCCAGCAGCGAGAAGGGACAGGGCCGGTCCTACGAGCAGTACTTC
cdr3_aa: CASSEKGQGRSYEQYF
j_call: TRBJ2-7
d_call: TRBD1
clone_size: -
v_call: TRBV5-4
cdr3_length: 16

cdr3_nt: TGTGCCAGTAGTATCTCTCCCGGACAGTACTACGAGCAGTACTTC
cdr3_aa: CASSISPGQYYEQYF
j_call: TRBJ2-7
d_call: -
clone_size: -
v_call: TRBV19
cdr3_length: 15

cdr3_nt: TGCGCCAGCAGCCCGAACTTATTGACCCCTCAGCTAGGCGAGCAGTACTTC
cdr3_aa: CASSPNLLTPQLGEQYF
j_call: TRBJ2-7
d_call: -
clone_size: many
v_call: TRBV4-1
cdr3_length: 17

cdr3_nt: TGTGCCAGCAGCTTATGGGTTGGGACAGGGAGAATTCACACTGAAGCTTTCTTT
cdr3_aa: CASSLWVGTGRIHTEAFF
j_call: TRBJ1-1
d_call: TRBD1
clone_size: -
v_call: TRBV11-2
cdr3_length: 18

cdr3_nt: TGTGCCAGCAGTCCTCCCCCAGGGACGATTAGCAATCAGCCCCAGCATTTT
cdr3_aa: CASSPPPGTISNQPQHF
j_call: TRBJ1-5
d_call: -
clone_size: many
v_call: TRBV28
cdr3_length: 17

cdr3_nt: TGTGCCAGCGGGGCAGCCCTATACACTGAAGCTTTCTTT
cdr3_aa: CASGAALYTEAFF
j_call: TRBJ1-1
d_call: -
clone_size: -
v_call: TRBV13
cdr3_length: 13

cdr3_nt: TGTGCCAGCAGTTACTCCACCTTGGGGGAAGTGGCCTACGGCTACACCTTC
cdr3_aa: CASSYSTLGEVAYGYTF
j_call: TRBJ1-2
d_call: -
clone_size: -
v_call: TRBV6-5
cdr3_length: 17

cdr3_nt: TGTGCCAGCAGCCAAGATCGGGCGGAGCCCTACGAGCAGTACTTC
cdr3_aa: CASSQDRAEPYEQYF
j_call: TRBJ2-7
d_call: -
clone_size: once
v_call: TRBV14
cdr3_length: 15

cdr3_nt: TGTGCCAGCAGCTTACCGACTAGCGGGGTGTCCTACGAGCAGTACTTC
cdr3_aa: CASSLPTSGVSYEQYF
j_call: TRBJ2-7
d_call: TRBD2
clone_size: many
v_call: TRBV7-8
cdr3_length: 16

cdr3_nt: TGTGCCAGCAGTTACTCGGGCCATGGTACGGCAGTTGGCTACACCTTC
cdr3_aa: CASSYSGHGTAVGYTF
j_call: TRBJ1-2
d_call: -
clone_size: few
v_call: TRBV6-6
cdr3_length: 16

cdr3_nt: TGTGCCAGCTCACTTACTATTGCCCGGGAGGGCCACGAGCAGTACTTC
cdr3_aa: CASSLTIAREGHEQYF
j_call: TRBJ2-7
d_call: TRBD2
clone_size: few
v_call: TRBV18
cdr3_length: 16

cdr3_nt: TGTGCCAGCAGCCCTCGGGACAGGTCTGGGAATGAGCAGTTCTTC
cdr3_aa: CASSPRDRSGNEQFF
j_call: TRBJ2-1
d_call: TRBD1
clone_size: many
v_call: TRBV7-6
cdr3_length: 15

cdr3_nt: TGTGCCAGCAGCACCGGGACAGGGGAAGGCTACAATGAGCAGTTCTTC
cdr3_aa: CASSTGTGEGYNEQFF
j_call: TRBJ2-1
d_call: TRBD1
clone_size: many
v_call: TRBV7-2
cdr3_length: 16